The 11 T cell receptor beta chains presented below share a single source sample, sequenced in a study. A single record per CDR3 protein comes from TCRdb applying MiXCR to the 5' RACE reads. This table holds more than 4,500 distinct CDR3 sequences, roughly 60% found once. The sample comprised naive CD4+ T cells sorted from blood. Subset here: naive CD4+ T cells, CD4+CD45RA+CD25-. All receptors derive from a female donor with breast cancer.

The J gene is TRBJ2-3, the V gene TRBV12-3 or TRBV12-4, with 9 bases fitting TRBD2. The V segment lost 4 bases and the J segment 4 bases; nucleotides outside the gene matches: 9. This CDR3 spans 16 amino acids. The CDR3 reads CASSSPGSGGSDTQYF. CDR3 in DNA: TGTGCCAGCAGTTCCCCCGGGAGCGGGGGGTCAGATACGCAGTATTTT.

The chain links TRBV20-1 to TRBJ2-2, with 7 bases fitting TRBD2. The CDR3 runs 15 residues. J gave up 6 bases and V 5 bases, and 12 bases lay outside the gene matches. Looked up from germline, CDR1 is DFQATT and CDR2 is SNEGSKA (reference sequence). The CDR3 coding sequence is TGCAGTGCTCCTTCCGGGAGGATCAGCGCCGGGGAGCTGTTTTTT. Its translation is CSAPSGRISAGELFF.

V and J are TRBV25-1 and TRBJ2-7; TRBD2 might be the D (6 bases). Germline V lookup: CDR1 MGHDK, CDR2 SYGVNS. The length of the CDR3 is 17 residues. V was trimmed by 8 bases and J by 3 bases, leaving 26 bases between them. The CDR3 here is CASCEAATPRGRYEQYF. Here the CDR3 DNA reads TGTGCCAGCTGCGAGGCGGCTACCCCGCGGGGCCGCTACGAGCAGTACTTC.

This clonotype was recorded only once. The germline gene is not matched at one end of the junction; a read error may be the cause. The rearrangement links TRBV29-1 to TRBJ1-2; 9 nucleotides agree with TRBD1. In germline, CDR1 is SQVTM, CDR2 ANQGSEA. The CDR3 spans 12 residues. Here the CDR3 DNA reads TGCAGCGTTGTACAGGGGGCGCCTGGCAACACCTTC. Translated: CSVVQGAPGNTF.

This chain's CDR3 is CSAIRGRDGYTF. The CDR3 coding sequence is TGCAGTGCTATTAGAGGGCGGGACGGCTACACCTTC. The rearrangement links TRBV20-1 to TRBJ1-2, with a possible D match to TRBD1 (5 bases). The length of the CDR3 is 12 residues. The germline V gene has CDR1 DFQATT and CDR2 SNEGSKA (reference sequence). Trimming pared 4 bases from V and 8 bases from J, leaving 14 bases between.

This clonotype was counted between two and nine times. The V call is TRBV18, the J call TRBJ2-2; no clear D gene. This CDR3 has 12 amino acids. V lost 2 bases and J 4 bases, leaving 2 bases between the germline ends. Per the germline V gene, CDR1 is KGHSH and CDR2 is LQKENI. DNA of the CDR3: TGTGCCAGCTCACCATTCACCGGGGAGCTGTTTTTT. It specifies CASSPFTGELFF. The full variable domain, with the rest looked up from reference TRBV18 and TRBJ2-2, is NAGVMQNPRHLVRRRGQEARLRCSPMKGHSHVYWYRQLPEEGLKFMVYLQKENIIDESGMPKERFSAEFPKEGPSILRIQQVVRGDSAAYFCASSPFTGELFFGEGSRLTVL.

The chain links TRBV18 to TRBJ2-1, with unresolved D. This CDR3 is built from 14 residues. V was trimmed by 0 bases and J by 6 bases, leaving 9 bases between them. Germline V CDR1 and CDR2: KGHSH, LQKENI. The CDR3 DNA follows: TGTGCCAGCTCACCACCGCCAGCAGGCAATGAGCAGTTCTTC. This sequence encodes CASSPPPAGNEQFF.

This clonotype was counted only a few times. The rearrangement uses TRBV6-5 and TRBJ2-6; the D is unclear. The CDR3 covers 17 residues. V gave up 7 bases and J gave up 0 bases, with 16 bases separating them. Germline V gene sequence: CDR1 MNHEY, CDR2 SVGAGI. The CDR3 nucleotides read TGTGCCAGCAAGAACAACGACGGCGGCTCTGGGGCCAACGTCCTGACTTTC. Encoded protein: CASKNNDGGSGANVLTF.

The V gene is TRBV5-1, the J gene TRBJ2-3; 9 bases are a match to TRBD2. CDR3 length equals 13 residues. J lost 3 bases, V lost 7 bases, and 3 bases had no gene match. Germline V lookup: CDR1 SGHRS, CDR2 YFSETQ. CDR3 DNA: TGCGCCAGCGCGGGACTAGCAACAGATACGCAGTATTTT. The encoded protein is CASAGLATDTQYF.

The V and J genes are TRBV7-2 and TRBJ2-7, with a weak D call TRBD2 (6 bases). The germline V gene encodes CDR1 SGHTA and CDR2 FQGNSA. CDR3 size: 16 residues. Trimming removed 2 bases from V and 4 bases from J, with 18 bases in between. CDR3 sequence: CASSLLGEAGLYEQYF. CDR3 nucleotides: TGTGCCAGCAGCTTATTGGGGGAGGCAGGGCTATACGAGCAGTACTTC.

This clonotype was observed a few times. The chain is built from TRBV20-1 and TRBJ1-5; 10 bases are shared with TRBD1. This CDR3 region has 14 residues. From germline, CDR1 is DFQATT and CDR2 SNEGSKA (reference sequence). V shed 2 bases, J shed 5 bases, and the junction held 3 bases outside the gene matches. Written as DNA, the CDR3 is TGCAGTGCTAGACGGGGACAGGGGTATCAGCCCCAGCATTTT. It translates to CSARRGQGYQPQHF.